This TCR beta chain originates from a study of blood T cell repertoires in COVID-19. Study-wide background: Spain, Italy and the United States supplied samples that represented acute and convalescent COVID-19. In each case, the material was cDNA or gDNA derived from T cells, B-cell-depleted T cells, or PBMCs.

Under the authors' procedure: Quantification of nucleated cells was approximated via reference gene primer amplification. The assay was immunoSEQ multiplex PCR, and TCRdb's table has in-frame clones only and misses some. Clonal size and the V and J genes are those of that table, whereas D and trimming came from the DNA. Found here are about 49,000 clones, approximately 86% of them singletons; the top ten hold about 5%. The CDR3 covers 16 residues. V lost 4 bases to trimming and J lost 4 bases, with 16 bases between them. Germline CDR1 MDHEN, CDR2 SYDVKM. The TCR was taken from a middle-aged man with active COVID-19. The sequenced sample consisted of peripheral blood. V gene TRBV28 combines with J gene TRBJ1-4; D is undetermined. The CDR3 here is CASSSEGLLDNEKLFF. The DNA of the CDR3 is TGTGCCAGCAGTTCGGAGGGCCTATTGGATAATGAAAAACTGTTTTTT.